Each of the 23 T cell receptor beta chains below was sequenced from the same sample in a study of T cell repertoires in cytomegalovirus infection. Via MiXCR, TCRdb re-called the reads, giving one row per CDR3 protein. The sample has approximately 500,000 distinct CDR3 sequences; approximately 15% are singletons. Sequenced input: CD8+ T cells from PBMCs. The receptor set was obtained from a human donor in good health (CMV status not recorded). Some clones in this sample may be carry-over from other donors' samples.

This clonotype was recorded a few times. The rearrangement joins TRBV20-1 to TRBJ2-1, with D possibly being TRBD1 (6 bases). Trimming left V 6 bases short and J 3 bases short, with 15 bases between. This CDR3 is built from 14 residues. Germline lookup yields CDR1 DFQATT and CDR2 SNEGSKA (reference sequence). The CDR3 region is CSARGGDIYNEQFF. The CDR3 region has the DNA TGCAGTGCCAGGGGTGGAGATATCTACAATGAGCAGTTCTTC.

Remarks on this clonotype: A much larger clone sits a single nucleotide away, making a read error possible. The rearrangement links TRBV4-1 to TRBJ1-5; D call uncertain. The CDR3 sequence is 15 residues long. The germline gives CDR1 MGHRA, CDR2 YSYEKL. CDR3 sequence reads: CASSQERGSRQLQHF. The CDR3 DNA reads TGCGCCAGCAGCCAAGAGCGAGGGAGTAGGCAGCTCCAGCATTTT.

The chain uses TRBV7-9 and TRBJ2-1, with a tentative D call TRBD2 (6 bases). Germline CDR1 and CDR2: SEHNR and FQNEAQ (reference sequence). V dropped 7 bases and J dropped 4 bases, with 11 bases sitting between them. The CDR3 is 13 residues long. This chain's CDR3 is CASILAGYNEQFF. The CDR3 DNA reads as TGTGCCAGCATCCTGGCGGGGTACAATGAGCAGTTCTTC.

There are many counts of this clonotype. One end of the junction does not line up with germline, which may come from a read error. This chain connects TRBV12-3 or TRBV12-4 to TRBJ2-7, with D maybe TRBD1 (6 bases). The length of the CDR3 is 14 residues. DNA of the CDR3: TGTGCCAGCAGCTTAGTAGGACAGCCCTACGAGCAGTACTTC. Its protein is CASSLVGQPYEQYF.

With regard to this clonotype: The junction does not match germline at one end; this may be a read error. CDR3 sequence: CSVRDRVLNEKLFF. The CDR3 region has the DNA TGCAGTGTTAGAGATCGGGTTCTTAATGAAAAACTGTTTTTT. The chain has TRBV20-1 and TRBJ1-4; D gene uncertain. The CDR3 has 14 amino acids. CDR1 and CDR2 (germline): DFQATT, SNEGSKA (reference sequence).

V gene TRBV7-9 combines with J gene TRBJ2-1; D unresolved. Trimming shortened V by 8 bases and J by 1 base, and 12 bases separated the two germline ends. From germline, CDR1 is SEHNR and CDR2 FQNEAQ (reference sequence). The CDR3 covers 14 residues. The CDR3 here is CASDPGSSYNEQFF. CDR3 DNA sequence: TGTGCCAGCGACCCGGGTTCGTCCTACAATGAGCAGTTCTTC.

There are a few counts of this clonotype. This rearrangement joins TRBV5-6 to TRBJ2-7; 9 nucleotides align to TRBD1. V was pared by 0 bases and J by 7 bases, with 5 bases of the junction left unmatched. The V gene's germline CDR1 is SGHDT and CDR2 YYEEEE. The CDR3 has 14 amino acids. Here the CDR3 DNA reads TGTGCCAGCAGCTTGGGGACAGGGGCACTGGAGCAGTACTTC. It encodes CASSLGTGALEQYF.

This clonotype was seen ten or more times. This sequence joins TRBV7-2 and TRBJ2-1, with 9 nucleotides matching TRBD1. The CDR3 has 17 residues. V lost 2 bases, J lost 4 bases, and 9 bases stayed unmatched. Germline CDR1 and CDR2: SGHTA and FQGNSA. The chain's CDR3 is CASSLTLGDRAYNEQFF. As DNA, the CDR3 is TGTGCCAGCAGCTTAACCCTCGGGGACAGGGCATACAATGAGCAGTTCTTC.

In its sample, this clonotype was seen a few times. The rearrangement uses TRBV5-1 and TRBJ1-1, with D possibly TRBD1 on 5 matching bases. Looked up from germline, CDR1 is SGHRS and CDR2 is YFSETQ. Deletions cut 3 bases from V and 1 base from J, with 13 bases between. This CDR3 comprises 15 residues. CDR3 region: CASSSSGRTNTEAFF. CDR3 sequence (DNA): TGCGCCAGCAGCTCTTCGGGACGTACGAACACTGAAGCTTTCTTT.

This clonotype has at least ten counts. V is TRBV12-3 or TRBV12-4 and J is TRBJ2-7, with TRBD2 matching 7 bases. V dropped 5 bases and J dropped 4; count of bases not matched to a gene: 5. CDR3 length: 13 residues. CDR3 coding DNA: TGTGCCAGCAGTCCGGGACTAAGATACGAGCAGTACTTC. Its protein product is CASSPGLRYEQYF.

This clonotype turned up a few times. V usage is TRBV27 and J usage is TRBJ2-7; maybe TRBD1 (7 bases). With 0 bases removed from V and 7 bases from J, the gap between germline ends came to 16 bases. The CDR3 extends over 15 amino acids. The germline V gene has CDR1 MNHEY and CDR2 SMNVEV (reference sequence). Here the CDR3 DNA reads TGTGCCAGCAGTTTATCGGGCAGGGGGGTGGAAGAGCAGTACTTC. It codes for CASSLSGRGVEEQYF.

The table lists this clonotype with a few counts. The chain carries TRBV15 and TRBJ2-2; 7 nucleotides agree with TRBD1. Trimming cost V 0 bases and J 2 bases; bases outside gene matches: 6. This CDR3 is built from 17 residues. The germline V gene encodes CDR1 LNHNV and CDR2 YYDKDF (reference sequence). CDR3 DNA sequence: TGTGCCACCAGCAGAGATATAGGGACAGCCAACACCGGGGAGCTGTTTTTT. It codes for CATSRDIGTANTGELFF.

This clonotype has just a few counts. The CDR3 DNA is TGTGCCAGCAGCCCCCAAAGGGTCGATGAGCAGTTCTTC. Its translation is CASSPQRVDEQFF. V gene TRBV9 combines with J gene TRBJ2-1; the D is unclear. The V and J ends lost 4 bases and 8 bases respectively, with 13 bases between them. This CDR3 region has 13 residues. The germline V gene encodes CDR1 SGDLS and CDR2 YYNGEE.

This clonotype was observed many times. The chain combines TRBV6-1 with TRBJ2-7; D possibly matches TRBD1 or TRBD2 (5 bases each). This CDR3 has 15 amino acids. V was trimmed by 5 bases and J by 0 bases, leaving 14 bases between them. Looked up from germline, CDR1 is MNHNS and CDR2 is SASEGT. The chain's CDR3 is CASSSGTPFSYEQYF. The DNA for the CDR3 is TGTGCCAGCAGTTCCGGGACGCCCTTCTCCTACGAGCAGTACTTC.

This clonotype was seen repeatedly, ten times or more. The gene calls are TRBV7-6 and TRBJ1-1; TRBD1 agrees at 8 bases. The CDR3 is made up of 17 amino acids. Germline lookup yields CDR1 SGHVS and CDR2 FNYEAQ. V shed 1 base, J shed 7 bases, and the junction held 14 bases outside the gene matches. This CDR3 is CASSLEGSAGGGGEAFF. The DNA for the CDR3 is TGTGCCAGCAGCTTAGAAGGCAGCGCAGGGGGCGGGGGTGAAGCTTTCTTT. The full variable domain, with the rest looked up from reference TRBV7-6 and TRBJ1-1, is GAGVSQSPRYKVTKRGQDVALRCDPISGHVSLYWYRQALGQGPEFLTYFNYEAQQDKSGLPNDRFSAERPEGSISTLTIQRTEQRDSAMYRCASSLEGSAGGGGEAFFGQGTRLTVV.

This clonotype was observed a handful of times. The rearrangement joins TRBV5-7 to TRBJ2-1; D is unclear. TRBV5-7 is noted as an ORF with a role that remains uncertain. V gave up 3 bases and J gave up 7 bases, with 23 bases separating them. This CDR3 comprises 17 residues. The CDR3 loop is CASSYSPWSSIRNEQFF. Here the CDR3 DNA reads TGTGCCAGCAGCTACTCCCCCTGGTCTTCCATACGAAATGAGCAGTTCTTC.

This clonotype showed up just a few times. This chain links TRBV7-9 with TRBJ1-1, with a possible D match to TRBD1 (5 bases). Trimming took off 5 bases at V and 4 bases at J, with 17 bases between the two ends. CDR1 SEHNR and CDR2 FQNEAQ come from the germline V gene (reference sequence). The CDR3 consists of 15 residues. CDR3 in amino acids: CASSPLRRGGTEAFF. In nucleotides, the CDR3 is TGTGCCAGCAGCCCCCTTAGACGTGGGGGCACTGAAGCTTTCTTT.

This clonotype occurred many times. Here the CDR3 reads CASGLVGGNTEAFF. The CDR3 region has the DNA TGTGCTAGTGGTTTGGTAGGCGGGAACACTGAAGCTTTCTTT. This rearrangement joins TRBV12-5 to TRBJ1-1, with unresolved D. Germline V gene data show CDR1 as LGHNT and CDR2 as FRNRAP. The CDR3 totals 14 residues. The V end lost 0 bases, the J end lost 1 base, and 6 bases lay between the germline ends.

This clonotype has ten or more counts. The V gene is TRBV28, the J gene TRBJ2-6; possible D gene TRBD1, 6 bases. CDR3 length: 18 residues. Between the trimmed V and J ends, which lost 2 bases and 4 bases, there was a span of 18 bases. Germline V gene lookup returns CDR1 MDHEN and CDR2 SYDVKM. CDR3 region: CASSLLGAGELGANVLTF. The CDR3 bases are TGTGCCAGCAGTTTACTTGGGGCAGGGGAATTAGGGGCCAACGTCCTGACTTTC.

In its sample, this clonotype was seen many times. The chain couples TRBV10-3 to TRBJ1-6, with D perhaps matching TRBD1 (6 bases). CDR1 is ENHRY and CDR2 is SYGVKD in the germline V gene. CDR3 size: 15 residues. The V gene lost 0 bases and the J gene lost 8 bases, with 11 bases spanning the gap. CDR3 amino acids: CAISESNQGYSPLHF. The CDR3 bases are TGTGCCATCAGTGAGTCGAATCAGGGGTATTCACCCCTCCACTTT.

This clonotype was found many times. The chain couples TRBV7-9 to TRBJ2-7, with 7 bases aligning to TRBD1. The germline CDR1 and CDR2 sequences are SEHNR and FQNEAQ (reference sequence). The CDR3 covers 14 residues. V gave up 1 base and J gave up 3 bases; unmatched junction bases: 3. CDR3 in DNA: TGTGCCAGCAGCTTAGGGGACAGATACTACGAGCAGTACTTC. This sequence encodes CASSLGDRYYEQYF.

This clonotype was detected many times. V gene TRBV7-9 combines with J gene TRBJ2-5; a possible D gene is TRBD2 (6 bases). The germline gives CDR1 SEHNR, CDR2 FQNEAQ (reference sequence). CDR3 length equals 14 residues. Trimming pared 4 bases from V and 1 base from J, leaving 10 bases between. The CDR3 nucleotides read TGTGCCAGCAGCTCTCGGACTATCCAAGAGACCCAGTACTTC. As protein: CASSSRTIQETQYF. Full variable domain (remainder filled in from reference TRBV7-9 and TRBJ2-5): DTGVSQNPRHKITKRGQNVTFRCDPISEHNRLYWYRQTLGQGPEFLTYFQNEAQLEKSRLLSDRFSAERPKGSFSTLEIQRTEQGDSAMYLCASSSRTIQETQYFGPGTRLLVL.

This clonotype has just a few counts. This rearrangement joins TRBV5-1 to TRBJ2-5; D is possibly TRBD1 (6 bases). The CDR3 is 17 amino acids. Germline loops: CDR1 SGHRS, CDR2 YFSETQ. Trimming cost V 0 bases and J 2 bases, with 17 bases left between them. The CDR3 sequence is CASSLEGHQGIQETQYF. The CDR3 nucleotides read TGCGCCAGCAGCTTGGAGGGACACCAGGGGATACAAGAGACCCAGTACTTC.